Sequencing of this TCR beta chain was carried out in a study of regulatory T cells in long-lasting Graves disease. Building the TCR beta libraries relied on iRepertoire HTBI primers, and CDR3 regions underwent Arm-PCR. TCRdb re-derived calls from the multiplex PCR reads in MiXCR, one entry per CDR3 protein. The table has about 540,000 distinct CDR3 sequences, approximately 13% seen once. This CDR3 has 13 amino acids. V gave up 7 bases and J gave up 9 bases; unmatched junction bases: 12. This clonotype was picked up many times. Time point meaning: newly diagnosed GD, antithyroid drugs for less than 3 months. PBMCs were the source of the RNA used for TCR sequencing. These data were also reused for a study on T cells in Graves' hyperthyroidism and ophthalmopathy.

The receptor was derived from a young man with Graves disease. The specimen comprised peripheral blood mononuclear cells (PBMCs), sampled at new diagnosis, from a patient treated with antithyroid drugs. This sequence joins TRBV12-3 or TRBV12-4 and TRBJ2-7; 7 bases map to TRBD1. The CDR3 reads CASMGQGVSGQYF. As DNA, the CDR3 is TGTGCCAGCATGGGCCAGGGGGTAAGCGGGCAGTACTTC.